The 14 T cell receptor beta chains below were found in one sample sequenced in a study of T cell repertoires in cytomegalovirus infection. A single record per CDR3 protein comes from TCRdb applying MiXCR to the reads. The data contain under 350,000 distinct CDR3 sequences, under 25% of them singletons. Their specific antigens are unknown. Sequencing used cultured PBMCs, obtained from culture after CMV antigen stimulation. These receptors were obtained from a human donor in good health (CMV status not recorded). Some clones in this sample may be carry-over from other donors' samples.

In this sample, this clonotype turned up many times. The J gene is TRBJ2-2, the V gene TRBV6-1, with D perhaps matching TRBD1 or TRBD2 (6 bases each). The CDR3 is 15 residues long. The V end lost 10 bases, the J end lost 4 bases, and 19 bases lay between the germline ends. Germline loops: CDR1 MNHNS, CDR2 SASEGT. CDR3 nucleotide sequence: TGTGCCATCCCCCTGGGGGGCCTGGCCACCGGGGAGCTGTTTTTT. Translated: CAIPLGGLATGELFF.

This clonotype appeared a few times. J is TRBJ2-6 and V is TRBV7-9; no definite D call. Trimming shortened V by 1 base and J by 1 base, and 17 bases separated the two germline ends. The CDR3 runs to 19 residues. Germline CDR1 SEHNR, CDR2 FQNEAQ (reference sequence). This CDR3 is CASSLGTGPRKSGANVLTF. CDR3 DNA sequence: TGTGCCAGCAGCTTAGGAACCGGGCCGCGCAAATCTGGGGCCAACGTCCTGACTTTC.

This clonotype was picked up one time. In DNA, the CDR3 is TGTGCCACCGCGGGAGGTGAGACCCAGTACTTC. As protein: CATAGGETQYF. The J gene is TRBJ2-5, the V gene TRBV19, with TRBD2 matching 8 bases. The CDR3 consists of 11 residues. The V and J ends lost 10 bases and 5 bases, in that order; junction bases with no gene match: 3. Looked up from germline, CDR1 is LNHDA and CDR2 is SQIVND (reference sequence).

This clonotype showed up just a few times. The CDR3 nucleotides read TGTGCCAGCAGCTCGGGACTAGCGGGATGGTACAATGAGCAGTTCTTC. Its translation is CASSSGLAGWYNEQFF. J is TRBJ2-1 and V is TRBV5-8; 13 bases are shared with TRBD2. J lost 4 bases, V lost 3 bases, and 4 bases had no gene match. Germline V gene sequence: CDR1 SGHTS, CDR2 YDEGEE. The length of the CDR3 is 16 residues.

This rearrangement joins TRBV6-2 or TRBV6-3 to TRBJ2-1; D is unclear. The CDR3 has 12 amino acids. The germline CDR1 and CDR2 sequences are MNHEY and SVGEGT. V was pared by 0 bases and J by 7 bases, with 4 bases between. CDR3 residues: CASSYSRNEQFF. Here the CDR3 DNA reads TGTGCCAGCAGTTACTCGAGGAATGAGCAGTTCTTC.

This clonotype was seen at least ten times. The rearrangement links TRBV7-6 to TRBJ2-7; 13 positions match TRBD2. Trimming removed 6 bases from V and 0 bases from J; junction bases left unmatched: 8. Germline V lookup: CDR1 SGHVS, CDR2 FNYEAQ. The CDR3 totals 17 residues. The CDR3 reads CASSNGTSGTFSYEQYV. Written as DNA, the CDR3 is TGTGCCAGCAGTAACGGGACTAGCGGGACCTTCTCCTACGAGCAGTACGTC.

The chain uses TRBV14 and TRBJ2-1; a weak D match, TRBD2 (5 bases). Trimming stripped 4 bases from V and 2 bases from J, with 12 bases between. Germline V gene sequence: CDR1 SGHDN, CDR2 FVKESK. The CDR3 is made up of 15 amino acids. This CDR3 reads CASSPRVATYNEQFF. The CDR3 nucleotides are TGTGCCAGCAGCCCAAGGGTAGCGACCTACAATGAGCAGTTCTTC.

V gene TRBV25-1 combines with J gene TRBJ2-6; 13 positions agree with TRBD2. The V segment lost 6 bases and the J segment 0 bases; nucleotides outside the gene matches: 5. From germline, CDR1 is MGHDK and CDR2 SYGVNS. The CDR3 is made up of 18 amino acids. CDR3 DNA: TGTGCCAGCAGCGGGGGACTAGCGGGGACCTCTGGGGCCAACGTCCTGACTTTC. Its protein product is CASSGGLAGTSGANVLTF.

The chain has TRBV6-5 and TRBJ2-7; 10 nucleotides match TRBD1. The germline CDR1 and CDR2 sequences are MNHEY and SVGAGI. CDR3 length: 15 residues. J gave up 11 bases and V 0 bases, and 10 bases lay outside the gene matches. CDR3 bases: TGTGCCAGCAGTTACTCAACCGGGACAGGGGCCCAGGAGTACTTC. This encodes CASSYSTGTGAQEYF.

This clonotype occurred many times. The chain employs TRBV12-3 or TRBV12-4 and TRBJ2-3; 13 positions match TRBD2. Trimming cost V 5 bases and J 2 bases; bases outside gene matches: 19. The CDR3 has 21 residues. CDR3 DNA sequence: TGTGCCAGCAGTCGAACCTACAGGGCGCGACTAGCGGGGGGAAACACAGATACGCAGTATTTT. Translation: CASSRTYRARLAGGNTDTQYF.

This clonotype was counted between two and nine times. The chain uses TRBV7-4 and TRBJ2-1, with a tentative D call TRBD2 (5 bases). The CDR3 spans 13 residues. Germline values: CDR1 SGHVT, CDR2 SQSDAQ. Trimming cost V 5 bases and J 4 bases, with 9 bases left between them. CDR3 sequence reads: CASSVDWYNEQFF. CDR3 DNA: TGTGCCAGCAGCGTGGACTGGTACAATGAGCAGTTCTTC.

This clonotype was seen at least ten times. The chain carries TRBV7-2 and TRBJ1-1; D call uncertain. CDR1 SGHTA and CDR2 FQGNSA come from the germline V gene. Trimming pared 10 bases from V and 1 base from J, leaving 10 bases between. This CDR3 is 12 amino acids long. CDR3 sequence reads: CAIRRTNTEAFF. CDR3 DNA: TGTGCCATTCGTCGGACGAACACTGAAGCTTTCTTT.

This chain connects TRBV12-3 or TRBV12-4 to TRBJ1-4; D is unclear. V lost 8 bases and J 6 bases, leaving 16 bases between the germline ends. This CDR3 has 14 amino acids. CDR3 residues: CASYRPGLHEKLFF. The CDR3 nucleotides read TGTGCCAGCTATAGACCGGGTCTTCATGAAAAACTGTTTTTT.

The rearrangement links TRBV19 to TRBJ2-4, with 7 bases that match TRBD1. Germline CDR1 reads LNHDA; CDR2 reads SQIVND (reference sequence). This CDR3 spans 14 amino acids. Trimming took 5 bases from V and 7 from J; bases not matched to a gene: 8. The CDR3 DNA follows: TGTGCCAGTAGTCACCGACAGGGTGGTAACATTCAGTACTTC. Translation: CASSHRQGGNIQYF.